The 21 T cell receptor beta chains below were found in one sample sequenced in a study of blood T cell repertoires in COVID-19. Measured with immunoSEQ multiplex PCR; TCRdb has only the in-frame clones, and not every one. Here the sample spans around 67,000 clones, more than 75% being singletons. Sequencing was carried out using peripheral blood. These receptors all come from a man in his fifties with active COVID-19.

This chain uses TRBV7-2 with TRBJ1-2, with 7 positions matching TRBD1. Germline V lookup: CDR1 SGHTA, CDR2 FQGNSA. The J segment lost 4 bases and the V segment lost 4 bases, leaving 9 bases of the junction unmatched. This CDR3 region has 15 residues. CDR3: CASSSTGWDGYGYTF. The CDR3 coding sequence is TGTGCCAGCAGCTCGACAGGGTGGGACGGCTATGGCTACACCTTC. Variable domain in full (rest from reference TRBV7-2 and TRBJ1-2): GAGVSQSPSNKVTEKGKDVELRCDPISGHTALYWYRQSLGQGLEFLIYFQGNSAPDKSGLPSDRFSAERTGGSVSTLTIQRTQQEDSAVYLCASSSTGWDGYGYTFGSGTRLTVV.

The rearrangement uses TRBV11-1 and TRBJ2-7, with TRBD2 matching 10 bases. Looked up from germline, CDR1 is SGHAT and CDR2 is FQDESV (reference sequence). This CDR3 comprises 16 residues. Trimming took 0 bases from V and 4 from J; bases not matched to a gene: 6. CDR3 protein: CASSLAASGSIYEQYF. CDR3 sequence (DNA): TGTGCCAGCAGCTTAGCGGCTAGCGGGAGTATTTACGAGCAGTACTTC.

V and J are TRBV5-4 and TRBJ1-4; weak D call: TRBD1 (6 bases). The CDR3 loop spans 14 amino acids. Germline loops: CDR1 SGHNT, CDR2 YYREEE (reference sequence). V lost 1 base, J lost 6 bases, and 10 bases lay in between. Here the CDR3 reads CASSLTGRDEKLFF. The CDR3 nucleotides are TGTGCCAGCAGCTTGACAGGGCGGGATGAAAAACTGTTTTTT.

The gene calls are TRBV12-3 or TRBV12-4 and TRBJ1-1; maybe TRBD1 (6 bases). The CDR3 contains 13 residues. V lost 6 bases, J lost 6 bases, and 14 bases lay in between. The CDR3 DNA sequence: TGTGCCAGCAGCCTGGACAGTGACTCTGAAGCTTTCTTT. This encodes CASSLDSDSEAFF.

The CDR3 DNA reads TGTGCCACCAGTCGCTGGGGCGCGGAGACCCAGTACTTC. This gives the protein CATSRWGAETQYF. This chain connects TRBV15 to TRBJ2-5; D perhaps matches TRBD1 (5 bases). The germline V gene has CDR1 LNHNV and CDR2 YYDKDF (reference sequence). V lost 6 bases and J lost 5, with 13 bases in between. The CDR3 is 13 residues long.

This chain joins TRBV7-9 and TRBJ1-1; TRBD1 is a possible D gene (6 bases). V lost 5 bases, J lost 0 bases, and 16 bases lay in between. Per germline, CDR1 SEHNR and CDR2 FQNEAQ (reference sequence). The CDR3 is 16 amino acids. As DNA, the CDR3 is TGTGCCAGCAGCCAGGGGTTCGGGGACATGAACACTGAAGCTTTCTTT. Residues: CASSQGFGDMNTEAFF.

This clone showed up just once. The genes are TRBV5-4 and TRBJ2-3; 9 bases map to TRBD2. Germline V gene sequence: CDR1 SGHNT, CDR2 YYREEE (reference sequence). V was clipped by 2 bases and J by 6 bases; unmatched bases: 13. CDR3 length equals 17 residues. The CDR3 reads CASSFRVSGRDRDTQYF. In DNA form, the CDR3 reads TGTGCCAGCAGCTTTAGGGTTAGCGGGAGAGACCGGGATACGCAGTATTTT.

The chain employs TRBV15 and TRBJ1-2, with D possibly TRBD1 on 6 matching bases. The CDR3 runs to 14 residues. The germline V gene encodes CDR1 LNHNV and CDR2 YYDKDF (reference sequence). The V end lost 1 base, the J end lost 7 bases, and 13 bases lay between the germline ends. Here the CDR3 reads CATSRVGTHLGYTF. The CDR3 DNA reads as TGTGCCACCAGCAGAGTGGGGACACACCTTGGCTACACCTTC.

The chain has TRBV18 and TRBJ1-5; D remains unclear. CDR1 is KGHSH, CDR2 LQKENI, per germline. V was trimmed by 2 bases and J by 2 bases, leaving 7 bases between them. CDR3 length: 14 residues. The CDR3 here is CASSPSVGNQPQHF. The CDR3 nucleotides are TGTGCCAGCTCACCAAGCGTTGGCAATCAGCCCCAGCATTTT.

This clone was seen only a few times. The chain recombines TRBV14 with TRBJ2-2, with D possibly being TRBD1 (6 bases). Per germline, CDR1 SGHDN and CDR2 FVKESK. The CDR3 length is 16 residues. Trimming stripped 4 bases from V and 4 bases from J, with 16 bases between. The CDR3 protein is CASSLRTARSTGELFF. DNA for the CDR3: TGTGCCAGCAGCCTCCGGACAGCTCGGAGCACCGGGGAGCTGTTTTTT.

J is TRBJ1-1 and V is TRBV18; 10 bases map to TRBD1. Germline CDR1 reads KGHSH; CDR2 reads LQKENI. Trimming took 3 bases from V and 5 from J; bases not matched to a gene: 9. The CDR3 is made up of 16 amino acids. The CDR3 region has the DNA TGTGCCAGCTCACCTACGACAGGGGGCGCGAGGACTGAAGCTTTCTTT. This codes for CASSPTTGGARTEAFF.

The chain has TRBV19 and TRBJ2-7; TRBD2 agrees at 8 bases. J lost 5 bases, V lost 5 bases, and 8 bases had no gene match. CDR3 size: 14 residues. CDR1 and CDR2 from the germline V gene are LNHDA and SQIVND (reference sequence). CDR3 coding DNA: TGTGCCAGTAGTTCGGCCGGGACTAGGGACGAGCAGTACTTC. Amino acids: CASSSAGTRDEQYF. Filled out from reference TRBV19 and TRBJ2-7, the complete variable domain reads DGGITQSPKYLFRKEGQNVTLSCEQNLNHDAMYWYRQDPGQGLRLIYYSQIVNDFQKGDIAEGYSVSREKKESFPLTVTSAQKNPTAFYLCASSSAGTRDEQYFGPGTRLTVT.

The V gene is TRBV6-5, the J gene TRBJ2-1; 8 bases are a match to TRBD2. V was clipped by 4 bases and J by 0 bases; unmatched bases: 2. CDR1 is MNHEY and CDR2 is SVGAGI in the germline V gene. The CDR3 consists of 15 residues. The CDR3 sequence: CASSSGTSSYNEQFF. CDR3 DNA sequence: TGTGCCAGCAGTTCTGGGACTAGCTCCTACAATGAGCAGTTCTTC.

This chain joins TRBV5-6 and TRBJ2-2; possible D gene TRBD2, 5 bases. The V gene lost 2 bases and the J gene lost 5 bases, with 13 bases spanning the gap. CDR1 and CDR2 (germline): SGHDT, YYEEEE. CDR3 length: 15 amino acids. In DNA form, the CDR3 reads TGTGCCAGCAGCTTAAAGAGGGCACGAACCGGGGAGCTGTTTTTT. The encoded protein is CASSLKRARTGELFF.

This rearrangement joins TRBV28 to TRBJ2-2; D might be TRBD2 (7 bases). Between the trimmed V and J ends, which lost 6 bases and 3 bases, there was a span of 23 bases. This CDR3 is 18 amino acids long. Germline CDR1 is MDHEN and CDR2 is SYDVKM. CDR3 region: CASSLGGRRERDTGELFF. CDR3 sequence (DNA): TGTGCCAGCAGCTTAGGGGGGCGGCGGGAGCGGGACACCGGGGAGCTGTTTTTT. Supplemented by reference TRBV28 and TRBJ2-2, the full variable domain reads DVKVTQSSRYLVKRTGEKVFLECVQDMDHENMFWYRQDPGLGLRLIYFSYDVKMKEKGDIPEGYSVSREKKERFSLILESASTNQTSMYLCASSLGGRRERDTGELFFGEGSRLTVL.

The chain recombines TRBV7-2 with TRBJ1-3; no firm D call. The CDR3 is 16 residues long. Germline V gene data show CDR1 as SGHTA and CDR2 as FQGNSA. Trimming took 6 bases from V and 0 from J, leaving 15 bases between them. CDR3 sequence (DNA): TGTGCCAGCAGTTACAGAGCATCTAACTCTGGAAACACCATATATTTT. Translating gives CASSYRASNSGNTIYF.

The chain employs TRBV24-1 and TRBJ2-1, with 7 bases lining up with TRBD1. J gave up 6 bases and V 3 bases, and 4 bases lay outside the gene matches. This CDR3 spans 14 amino acids. Per germline, CDR1 KGHDR and CDR2 SFDVKD. The CDR3 nucleotides are TGTGCCACCAGTGATCCCGGGACAGCCAATGAGCAGTTCTTC. It is translated as CATSDPGTANEQFF.

The genes are TRBV5-1 and TRBJ2-3, with 10 bases that match TRBD1. CDR3 length: 16 residues. The J segment lost 4 bases and the V segment lost 0 bases, leaving 5 bases of the junction unmatched. Per the germline V gene, CDR1 is SGHRS and CDR2 is YFSETQ. The CDR3 coding sequence is TGCGCCAGCAGCTTGGTTAGGACAGGGGGAGCAGATACGCAGTATTTT. This gives the protein CASSLVRTGGADTQYF.

The chain combines TRBV19 with TRBJ1-6, with D possibly TRBD1 on 6 matching bases. Germline V gene sequence: CDR1 LNHDA, CDR2 SQIVND (reference sequence). Trimming pared 4 bases from V and 10 bases from J, leaving 14 bases between. This CDR3 has 14 amino acids. CDR3 amino acids: CASSTSQGDSPLHF. The CDR3 DNA follows: TGTGCCAGTAGTACATCACAGGGTGACTCACCCCTCCACTTT.

This clone was observed a few times. The CDR3 loop reads CASREGSYSNQPQHF. As DNA, the CDR3 is TGTGCCAGCAGGGAGGGATCTTATAGCAATCAGCCCCAGCATTTT. The chain employs TRBV2 and TRBJ1-5, with no clear D. Germline V gene lookup returns CDR1 SNHLY and CDR2 FYNNEI. CDR3 length: 15 amino acids. V was shortened by 6 bases and J by 0 bases, with 12 bases between the two germline ends.

The chain couples TRBV19 to TRBJ1-5; D is unclear. Between the trimmed V and J ends, which lost 5 bases and 4 bases, there was a span of 6 bases. The V gene's germline CDR1 is LNHDA and CDR2 SQIVND (reference sequence). This CDR3 is built from 12 residues. The CDR3 DNA reads as TGTGCCAGTAGTCCCGGGAATCAGCCCCAGCATTTT. Its translation: CASSPGNQPQHF.